This T cell receptor beta chain was obtained from a study of blood T cells in healthy people across ages. Points from the study as a whole: In long-lived donors, naive CD4+ cell counts and diversity exceeded those of aged donors.

Germline V gene data show CDR1 as KGHDR and CDR2 as SFDVKD. The CDR3 has 16 residues. V was clipped by 0 bases and J by 2 bases; unmatched bases: 1. Together with a sample-barcoded 5' primer, a J-beta primer mix was included in a second PCR lasting about 6 to 12 cycles. TCRdb re-called the 5' RACE reads with MiXCR, one entry per CDR3 protein. The sample consists of 1.5 million to 2 million distinct CDR3 sequences, about 39% of them appearing once. Total RNA was isolated from each sample in quantities of at least 5 micrograms. This clonotype was observed a handful of times. What it binds is not known. J is TRBJ2-7 and V is TRBV24-1, with 12 bases fitting TRBD2. The sequencing sample was made of blood. The clonotype was recovered from a human donor in good health. For the CDR3, the DNA is TGTGCCACCAGTGATTTGACTAGCGGGGGGACCTACGAGCAGTACTTC. Residues: CATSDLTSGGTYEQYF.